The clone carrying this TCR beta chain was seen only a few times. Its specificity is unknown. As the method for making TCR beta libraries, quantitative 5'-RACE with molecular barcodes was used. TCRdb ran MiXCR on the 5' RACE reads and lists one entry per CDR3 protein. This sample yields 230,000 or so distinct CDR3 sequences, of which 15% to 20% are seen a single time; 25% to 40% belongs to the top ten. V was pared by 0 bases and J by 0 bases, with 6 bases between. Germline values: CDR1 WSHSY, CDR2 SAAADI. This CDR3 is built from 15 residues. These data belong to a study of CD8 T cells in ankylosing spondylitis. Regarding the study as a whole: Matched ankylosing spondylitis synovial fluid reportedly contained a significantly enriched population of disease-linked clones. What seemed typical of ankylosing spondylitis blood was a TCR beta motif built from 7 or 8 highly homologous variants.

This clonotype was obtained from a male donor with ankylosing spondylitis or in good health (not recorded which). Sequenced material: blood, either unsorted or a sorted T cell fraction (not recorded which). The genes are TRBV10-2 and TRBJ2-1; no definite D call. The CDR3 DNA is TGCGCCAGCAGTGAGTCCCCAGCCTCCTACAATGAGCAGTTCTTC. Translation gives CASSESPASYNEQFF.